These 21 T cell receptor beta chains share one sample of origin, sequenced in a study of blood T cells in healthy people across ages. Sample-barcoded 5' priming and a J-beta primer mix drove a second PCR of roughly 7 to 11 cycles. TCRdb re-analysed the 5' RACE reads in MiXCR, keeping a single row per CDR3 protein. The top ten clones hold roughly 13% of a sample with some 880,000 distinct CDR3 sequences, around 36% of them seen once. The sample comprised blood. Source of these receptors: a young man in good health.

The chain links TRBV5-1 to TRBJ2-4, with 10 bases matching TRBD2. The length of the CDR3 is 17 residues. J gave up 13 bases and V 0 bases, and 16 bases lay outside the gene matches. The germline gives CDR1 SGHRS, CDR2 YFSETQ. CDR3 sequence: CASSLASASGGYNEQYF. The CDR3 DNA is TGCGCCAGCAGCTTGGCCTCGGCTAGCGGGGGATACAATGAGCAGTACTTC.

This clonotype was observed at least ten times. J is TRBJ2-5 and V is TRBV7-2; perhaps D is TRBD1 or TRBD2 (5 bases each). The germline CDR1 and CDR2 sequences are SGHTA and FQGNSA. V dropped 1 base and J dropped 3 bases, with 9 bases sitting between them. This CDR3 has 14 amino acids. The CDR3 region is CASSLEVGEETQYF. The CDR3 nucleotides are TGTGCCAGCAGCTTAGAAGTGGGGGAAGAGACCCAGTACTTC.

V and J are TRBV6-5 and TRBJ2-7; D may be TRBD1 or TRBD2 (6 bases each). V lost 6 bases to trimming and J lost 2 bases, with 17 bases between them. CDR3 length equals 15 residues. Per germline, CDR1 MNHEY and CDR2 SVGAGI. CDR3 DNA sequence: TGTGCCAGCAGGTCCCTCGGGGGCGGGCCCTACGAGCAGTACTTC. It translates to CASRSLGGGPYEQYF.

This clonotype was observed at least ten times. The chain couples TRBV29-1 to TRBJ1-2; D call uncertain. Trimming pared 5 bases from V and 3 bases from J, leaving 10 bases between. CDR1 is SQVTM, CDR2 ANQGSEA, per germline. The CDR3 has 12 amino acids. The CDR3 region has the DNA TGCAGCGTTCAAGGGCGTCACTATGGCTACACCTTC. This sequence encodes CSVQGRHYGYTF.

This clonotype was found a few times. The rearrangement uses TRBV3-1 and TRBJ2-7; D is ambiguous. V gave up 4 bases and J gave up 9 bases, with 37 bases separating them. The germline gives CDR1 LGHDT, CDR2 YNNKEL (reference sequence). This CDR3 is built from 20 residues. As DNA, the CDR3 is TGTGCCAGCAGCCCCTTGGGTTTGTCGGCAAGTTCACGGTTTAGGGCGTTGCAGTACTTC. It yields the protein CASSPLGLSASSRFRALQYF.

A remark on this clonotype: This may arise from a read error, as a much more abundant clone is one base away. This rearrangement joins TRBV10-3 to TRBJ2-3; D may be TRBD2 (7 bases). This CDR3 comprises 15 residues. The germline CDR1 and CDR2 sequences are ENHRY and SYGVKD. The CDR3 spells CAISQPTGGTGTQYF. The CDR3 DNA reads as TGTGCCATCAGCCAACCAACGGGGGGCACAGGTACGCAGTATTTT.

This clonotype has ten or more counts. This chain links TRBV5-1 with TRBJ2-5, with D unclear. The CDR3 length is 12 residues. Trimming stripped 3 bases from V and 5 bases from J, with 8 bases between. The V gene's germline CDR1 is SGHRS and CDR2 YFSETQ. CDR3 sequence (DNA): TGCGCCAGCAGCTCCACCACGGAGACCCAGTACTTC. Amino acids: CASSSTTETQYF. The whole variable domain, remainder taken from reference TRBV5-1 and TRBJ2-5, is KAGVTQTPRYLIKTRGQQVTLSCSPISGHRSVSWYQQTPGQGLQFLFEYFSETQRNKGNFPGRFSGRQFSNSRSEMNVSTLELGDSALYLCASSSTTETQYFGPGTRLLVL.

This clonotype was observed a few times. The chain joins TRBV6-2 or TRBV6-3 to TRBJ2-3; 8 nucleotides match TRBD2. The germline gives CDR1 MNHEY, CDR2 SVGEGT. V lost 7 bases, J lost 6 bases, and 6 bases stayed unmatched. There are 13 residues in the CDR3. CDR3 DNA sequence: TGTGCCAGCAACCGGGGGGGGTCGGATACGCAGTATTTT. The encoded protein is CASNRGGSDTQYF.

As regards this clonotype: A much larger clonotype is one base distant, so this may be a read error. The chain has TRBV2 and TRBJ2-3, with D unresolved. The germline V gene encodes CDR1 SNHLY and CDR2 FYNNEI. This CDR3 is built from 15 residues. V was shortened by 4 bases and J by 4 bases, with 15 bases between the two germline ends. CDR3 region: CASSGIAFSADTQYF. The DNA of the CDR3 is TGTGCCAGCAGTGGAATCGCATTCAGCGCAGATACGCAGTATTTT.

In the case of this clonotype: Possible read error: a much larger clone is one base away. The V call is TRBV7-9, the J call TRBJ2-7; 11 positions agree with TRBD1. CDR1 and CDR2 (germline): SEHNR, FQNEAQ (reference sequence). The CDR3 loop spans 16 amino acids. The CDR3, as DNA: TGTGTCAGCAGCCCATCATGGGGACAGGGGGGATACGAGCAGTACTTC. Translated, it gives CVSSPSWGQGGYEQYF. Full variable domain (missing parts from reference TRBV7-9 and TRBJ2-7): DTGVSQNPRHKITKRGQNVTFRCDPISEHNRLYWYRQTLGQGPEFLTYFQNEAQLEKSRLLSDRFSAERPKGSFSTLEIQRTEQGDSAMYLCVSSPSWGQGGYEQYFGPGTRLTVT.

This clonotype was picked up a small number of times. It may be a read error: a sequence one base away is much more abundant. The gene calls are TRBV15 and TRBJ2-3; D may be TRBD2 (5 bases). CDR3 length: 16 amino acids. The germline V gene has CDR1 LNHNV and CDR2 YYDKDF (reference sequence). DNA for the CDR3: TGTACCACCAGCCCGTCTCTAAGCGGCGTCGCAGATACGCAGTATTTT. It translates to CTTSPSLSGVADTQYF.

This chain links TRBV4-3 with TRBJ1-6; no definite D call. Germline V gene lookup returns CDR1 LGHNA and CDR2 YSLEER. The CDR3 is made up of 16 amino acids. Trimming removed 3 bases at V and 9 bases at J, with 18 bases between. The CDR3 protein is CASSQSGLWGPSPLHF. DNA for the CDR3: TGCGCCAGCAGCCAGAGCGGCCTTTGGGGTCCTTCACCCCTCCACTTT.

This clonotype appeared a few times. The V and J genes are TRBV27 and TRBJ2-5; D is perhaps TRBD2 (5 bases). Germline V CDR1 and CDR2: MNHEY, SMNVEV (reference sequence). The CDR3 is 14 amino acids. Trimming shortened V by 1 base and J by 7 bases, and 13 bases separated the two germline ends. CDR3 nucleotide sequence: TGTGCCAGCAGTTTATTGGACGAACTAGGGACCCAGTACTTC. This gives the protein CASSLLDELGTQYF.

This sequence joins TRBV4-1 and TRBJ2-4; perhaps TRBD2 as D (6 bases). The CDR3 covers 17 residues. Germline-derived CDR1 and CDR2 are MGHRA and YSYEKL. V was cut by 1 base and J by 1 base, with 14 bases left in between. This CDR3 reads CASSQGGGWPAKNIQYF. The CDR3 DNA is TGCGCCAGCAGCCAAGGGGGAGGTTGGCCTGCCAAAAACATTCAGTACTTC.

In this sample, this clonotype turned up many times. The chain links TRBV15 to TRBJ2-1, with D possibly TRBD2 on 6 matching bases. CDR3 length: 16 amino acids. CDR1 is LNHNV and CDR2 is YYDKDF in the germline V gene (reference sequence). Trimming took off 4 bases at V and 8 bases at J, with 21 bases between the two ends. CDR3 residues: CATSTGGSPLIDEQFF. CDR3 DNA sequence: TGTGCCACCAGCACCGGGGGTTCCCCGTTGATCGATGAGCAGTTCTTC.

This clonotype has only a few counts. The chain links TRBV6-5 to TRBJ2-5; tentatively, D is TRBD1 or TRBD2 (5 bases each). Trimming took off 6 bases at V and 1 base at J, with 15 bases between the two ends. The CDR3 is 15 residues long. In germline, CDR1 is MNHEY, CDR2 SVGAGI. The CDR3: CASSDRQGRQETQYF. As DNA, the CDR3 is TGTGCCAGCAGCGACCGCCAGGGACGCCAAGAGACCCAGTACTTC.

This clonotype was seen only a few times. The junction differs from germline at one of its ends, possibly a read error. This sequence joins TRBV10-3 and TRBJ2-5, with TRBD1 identical over 7 bases. This CDR3 spans 14 amino acids. Germline-derived CDR1 and CDR2 are ENHRY and SYGVKD. CDR3: CAISEGDSLEAQYF. The CDR3 bases are TGTGCCATCAGTGAGGGGGACAGTTTAGAGGCCCAGTACTTC.

This chain links TRBV27 with TRBJ1-5, with D maybe TRBD1 (6 bases). The CDR3 covers 15 residues. Germline V gene lookup returns CDR1 MNHEY and CDR2 SMNVEV (reference sequence). Trimming cost V 2 bases and J 5 bases, with 13 bases left between them. DNA of the CDR3: TGTGCCAGCAGTTTAAACAGGGAGGTGGATCAGCCCCAGCATTTT. It is translated as CASSLNREVDQPQHF.

Only a few counts were recorded for this clonotype. J is TRBJ2-5 and V is TRBV7-2, with D uncertain. The DNA end favors TRBJ2-7, so the J call may be wrong. The CDR3 contains 14 residues. The V gene's germline CDR1 is SGHTA and CDR2 FQGNSA. CDR3 nucleotide sequence: TGTGCCAGCAGCCCCCGAGTCATCACCTACGAGCAGTACTTC. Protein: CASSPRVITYEQYF.

The chain uses TRBV7-9 and TRBJ2-5, with 8 nucleotides matching TRBD2. V lost 1 base, J lost 11 bases, and 15 bases stayed unmatched. The CDR3 runs 16 residues. Germline V gene data show CDR1 as SEHNR and CDR2 as FQNEAQ (reference sequence). The CDR3 nucleotides are TGTGCCAGCAGCTTAGTTCGGGGGGGCCAGTCCAATGAGCAGTACTTC. Translated: CASSLVRGGQSNEQYF.

This sequence joins TRBV12-3 or TRBV12-4 and TRBJ2-3, with 11 bases that match TRBD2. This CDR3 has 19 residues. V dropped 3 bases and J dropped 4; count of bases not matched to a gene: 15. CDR3 bases: TGTGCCAGCAGTTTGTGGGCTAGCGGGGGGTTTATTAGTGCAGATACGCAGTATTTT. Protein product: CASSLWASGGFISADTQYF.